This TCR beta chain comes out of a study of blood T cell repertoires in COVID-19. As processed by the authors: Amplifying reference gene primers gave estimates of nucleated cell counts. TCRdb's table, derived via immunoSEQ multiplex PCR, lists solely in-frame clones and lacks some. V and J calls and clone size follow that table, whereas D and trimming were derived from the DNA. The data hold about 270,000 clones, with around 90% observed a single time. The CDR3 has 16 residues. Germline assignment: CDR1 MNHEY and CDR2 SVGAGI. Trimming removed 0 bases from V and 0 bases from J, with 11 bases in between.

The sample consisted of PBMCs or T cells enriched from blood (not recorded which). V is TRBV6-5 and J is TRBJ1-1; TRBD1 might be the D (5 bases). The clonotype was recovered from a woman in her twenties or thirties with acute COVID-19. The CDR3 sequence: CASSYSQGYMNTEAFF. Written as DNA, the CDR3 is TGTGCCAGCAGTTACTCTCAGGGCTACATGAACACTGAAGCTTTCTTT.